The rows below give T cell receptor beta chains drawn from one sample of a study of blood T cell repertoires in COVID-19. Some clones are missing from TCRdb's copy, which holds only in-frame ones; the method was immunoSEQ multiplex PCR. The data contain 350,000 to 400,000 clones, 90% of them seen just once; the ten biggest clones take up roughly 6.8%. The sample consisted of peripheral blood. These receptors originate from a young man with active or convalescent COVID-19. CDR3s include the opening cysteine and the closing phenylalanine or tryptophan. The order of the fields is D gene, J gene, V gene, clone size, CDR3 DNA, CDR3 protein. D genes are given only for firm matches. Only some rows state a clone size, as once, few, many or a class for expanded clones.

d_call: TRBD2; j_call: TRBJ2-5; v_call: TRBV4-1; clone_size: -; cdr3_nt: TGCGCCAGCAGCCAAGTAGCGGGCGGGGACGAGACCCAGTACTTC; cdr3_aa: CASSQVAGGDETQYF
d_call: -; j_call: TRBJ1-6; v_call: TRBV28; clone_size: -; cdr3_nt: TGTGCCAGCAGTTGGGACATTGATAATTCACCCCTCCACTTT; cdr3_aa: CASSWDIDNSPLHF
d_call: TRBD1; j_call: TRBJ2-7; v_call: TRBV6-2/TRBV6-3; clone_size: once; cdr3_nt: TGTGCCAGCAGTTCCCCCGGACAGGTGTCCTACGAGCAGTACTTC; cdr3_aa: CASSSPGQVSYEQYF
d_call: -; j_call: TRBJ1-5; v_call: TRBV7-2; clone_size: -; cdr3_nt: TGTGCCAGCAGCGGGGGCAGGAATCAGCCCCAGCATTTT; cdr3_aa: CASSGGRNQPQHF
d_call: TRBD2; j_call: TRBJ2-5; v_call: TRBV9; clone_size: -; cdr3_nt: TGTGCCAGCAGCGTAGATAGCGGGGGGGGCTTAAAGACCCAGTACTTC; cdr3_aa: CASSVDSGGGLKTQYF
d_call: TRBD1; j_call: TRBJ2-3; v_call: TRBV5-6; clone_size: -; cdr3_nt: TGTGCCAGCAGCTTGCTCCGGACAGGGGGTAGCACAGATACGCAGTATTTT; cdr3_aa: CASSLLRTGGSTDTQYF
d_call: -; j_call: TRBJ1-1; v_call: TRBV7-2; clone_size: -; cdr3_nt: TGTGCCAGCAGCTTAGCAGGGGCAGGGACTGAAGCTTTCTTT; cdr3_aa: CASSLAGAGTEAFF
d_call: -; j_call: TRBJ2-3; v_call: TRBV7-2; clone_size: -; cdr3_nt: TGTGCCAGCAGCCCCGGGACACCCCGCACAGATACGCAGTATTTT; cdr3_aa: CASSPGTPRTDTQYF
d_call: -; j_call: TRBJ1-5; v_call: TRBV7-2; clone_size: -; cdr3_nt: TGTGCCAGCAGCTTGCGGGGGTATAGCAATCAGCCCCAGCATTTT; cdr3_aa: CASSLRGYSNQPQHF
d_call: TRBD1; j_call: TRBJ2-3; v_call: TRBV11-1; clone_size: -; cdr3_nt: TGTGCCAGCAGCCACGCCCCAGGGGGTGGCACAGATACGCAGTATTTT; cdr3_aa: CASSHAPGGGTDTQYF
d_call: -; j_call: TRBJ2-1; v_call: TRBV6-6; clone_size: -; cdr3_nt: TGTGCCAGCAGTTTTCATCGAGACGGGGATCGGAGGCTCTTC; cdr3_aa: CASSFHRDGDRRLF
d_call: TRBD1; j_call: TRBJ1-5; v_call: TRBV6-6; clone_size: -; cdr3_nt: TGTGCCAGCAGTTCCGGGACAGCCCGGCCCCAGCATTTT; cdr3_aa: CASSSGTARPQHF
d_call: -; j_call: TRBJ1-1; v_call: TRBV19; clone_size: -; cdr3_nt: TGTGCCAGTACCCAGGGGTGGACCACTGAAGCTTTCTTT; cdr3_aa: CASTQGWTTEAFF
d_call: -; j_call: TRBJ2-5; v_call: TRBV21-1; clone_size: once; cdr3_nt: TGTGCCAGGGACAGTCAAGAGACCCAGTACTTC; cdr3_aa: CARDSQETQYF